Listed below are T cell receptor beta chains from one sample, sequenced in a study of CD8+ T cells in alopecia areata. Assay: immunoSEQ multiplex PCR; the TCRdb copy retains only in-frame clones and omits some. This sample yields around 13,000 clones, of which 68% are seen a single time; roughly 7% belongs to the top ten. The sample in question was skin, obtained at week 4, from a patient treated with tofacitinib. These receptors were collected from a human donor with alopecia areata. Each CDR3 is given with its conserved first and last residue. The D gene is left open where the match is weak. Size is stated for part of the rows, as once, few or many counts, or as a class when the clone is expanded.

d_call	clone_size	v_call	j_call	cdr3_nt	cdr3_aa
TRBD1	few	TRBV18	TRBJ2-7	TGTGCCAGCTCACTCGACAGGGGCGACATGGTGGAGCAGTACTTC	CASSLDRGDMVEQYF
.	.	TRBV7-2	TRBJ2-3	TGTGCCAGCAGCTCTAGATGGGTAGATACGCAGTATTTT	CASSSRWVDTQYF
TRBD2	.	TRBV7-2	TRBJ2-2	TGTGCCAGCAGCTTAGAGCTGGGACTAGCGGGGATTACCGGGGAGCTGTTTTTT	CASSLELGLAGITGELFF
TRBD1	.	TRBV15	TRBJ2-3	TGTGCCACCAGCAGGGCTGGGGACAGACGATCCACAGATACGCAGTATTTT	CATSRAGDRRSTDTQYF
.	.	TRBV7-4	TRBJ1-3	TGTGCCAGCAGCTTAGCGCTTAAGGTTCCCTCTGGAAACACCATATATTTT	CASSLALKVPSGNTIYF
.	few	TRBV6-1	TRBJ2-1	TGTGCCAGCTATCCTCCGGGCGGCTACAATGAGCAGTTCTTC	CASYPPGGYNEQFF
TRBD2	.	TRBV7-9	TRBJ2-7	TGTGCCAGCAGCCCCCGCGGGGGGATCGCCTACGAGCAGTACTTC	CASSPRGGIAYEQYF
.	.	TRBV29-1	TRBJ1-1	TGCAGCGCTGGGGACAACCGGGCTTTCTTT	CSAGDNRAFF
.	few	TRBV21-1	TRBJ1-2	TGTGCCAGCAGCAAATTACCCAACCGCGGGCTTGGCTACACCTTC	CASSKLPNRGLGYTF
.	.	TRBV5-4	TRBJ2-3	TGTGCCAGCAGCTGGGGTGGTGCGGGGGCCTTCACAGATACGCAGTATTTT	CASSWGGAGAFTDTQYF
.	.	TRBV19	TRBJ1-1	TGTGCCAGTCACCCGGGGTTCGGAAGCATGAACACTGAAGCTTTCTTT	CASHPGFGSMNTEAFF
.	.	TRBV25-1	TRBJ2-3	TGTGCCAGCAGAGGTGCTGAGGGGCACGGAACAGATACGCAGTATTTT	CASRGAEGHGTDTQYF
.	medium-sized	TRBV7-2	TRBJ2-5	TGTGCCAGCAGCTCCGGACTGGGGATACAAGAGACCCAGTACTTC	CASSSGLGIQETQYF
.	.	TRBV5-4	TRBJ1-2	TGTGCCAGCACCCTTAAGGGTGAGGTTTTCTATGGCTACACCTTC	CASTLKGEVFYGYTF
.	.	TRBV19	TRBJ2-3	TGTGCCAGTAGCCCGACAGGTACTACGGGCACGCAGTATTTT	CASSPTGTTGTQYF
TRBD1	.	TRBV11-2	TRBJ1-3	TGTGCCAGCAGCTCCACACTGACAGGGCTCTCTGGAAACACCATATATTTT	CASSSTLTGLSGNTIYF
.	few	TRBV29-1	TRBJ1-1	TGCAGCGTTGAAAATACCTTGAACACTGAAGCTTTCTTT	CSVENTLNTEAFF
.	.	TRBV2	TRBJ1-3	TGTGCCAGCAGTGAACAGGGTGGAAACACCATATATTTT	CASSEQGGNTIYF
TRBD1	.	TRBV7-9	TRBJ1-2	TGTGCCAGCAGCTTGGAGGACAGGGCTTTGGGCTACACCTTC	CASSLEDRALGYTF
TRBD1	.	TRBV19	TRBJ1-1	TGTGCCAGTAGTATGCAGGGGGCGGCTGAAGCTTTCTTT	CASSMQGAAEAFF
TRBD2	.	TRBV6-5	TRBJ2-7	TGTGCCAGCAGTTACTCGGGGACTAGGGGGAGGGAGCAGTACTTC	CASSYSGTRGREQYF
.	few	TRBV5-8	TRBJ1-3	TGTGCCAGCAGCTTCCAGGGGAAGGTATCTGGAAACACCATATATTTT	CASSFQGKVSGNTIYF
TRBD2	.	TRBV7-8	TRBJ2-7	TGTGCCAGCAGCCCATATCTAGCGGGGGAACGGAACTTC	CASSPYLAGERNF
TRBD1	.	TRBV4-1	TRBJ2-7	TGCGCCAGCAGCCAAGCCCGACAGGGGAGCACCTACGAGCAGTACTTC	CASSQARQGSTYEQYF
.	few	TRBV25-1	TRBJ2-3	TGTGCCAGCAGTGAATATGCCGGCAGCACAGATACGCAGTATTTT	CASSEYAGSTDTQYF
.	once	TRBV4-3	TRBJ1-3	TGCGCCAGCAGCCAAGCCCAATTTGGGAACACCATATATTTT	CASSQAQFGNTIYF
TRBD1	few	TRBV4-2	TRBJ2-5	TGTGCCAGCAGCCTGGGACAGGACCCCAACCAGTACTTC	CASSLGQDPNQYF
.	few	TRBV5-4	TRBJ2-7	TGTGCCAGCAGCTTGGGGGGGGTACACCGCACATCCTACGAGCAGTACTTC	CASSLGGVHRTSYEQYF
.	.	TRBV14	TRBJ1-2	TGTGCCAGCAGCCAAAGGGGGTTGGGTGGCTACACCTTC	CASSQRGLGGYTF
.	.	TRBV4-2	TRBJ1-1	TGTGCCAGCAGACCAGGGATGAACACTGAAGCTTTCTTT	CASRPGMNTEAFF
TRBD1	.	TRBV9	TRBJ1-4	TGTGCCAGCAGCTTCGACCCAGGGGGCGGAGGTGAAAAACTGTTTTTT	CASSFDPGGGGEKLFF
.	.	TRBV12-2	TRBJ1-2	TGTGCAAGTCGCTTGGGACAGGGAGGCTACACCTTC	CASRLGQGGYTF
.	.	TRBV5-1	TRBJ2-2	TGCGCCAGCAGCTTGGACCGGGGGCCCCCGGATGGGGAGCTGTTTTTT	CASSLDRGPPDGELFF
.	.	TRBV6-5	TRBJ1-6	TGTGCCACCGGGATACGGTTCGGCTCACCCCTCCACTTT	CATGIRFGSPLHF
TRBD2	.	TRBV7-3	TRBJ2-1	TGTGCCAGCAGCCCCCAAGGTGGGGGGGGATACAATGAGCAGTTCTTC	CASSPQGGGGYNEQFF
.	.	TRBV4-2	TRBJ2-7	TGTGCCAGCAGCCAAGAGAGGGGGGCGACAGAGCAGTACTTC	CASSQERGATEQYF
TRBD2	.	TRBV7-9	TRBJ2-2	TGTGCCAGCAGCCAAGATATGCGGGGGGCCCCGGGCGGGGAGCTGTTTTTT	CASSQDMRGAPGGELFF
TRBD2	few	TRBV7-2	TRBJ2-7	TGTGCCAGCAGCCCGAGGGGTAGCGGGGTTTTGTACGAGCAGTACTTC	CASSPRGSGVLYEQYF
.	.	TRBV15	TRBJ2-1	TGTGCCACCAGCAGAGATAGGTTACGAAGCCATGAGCAGTTCTTC	CATSRDRLRSHEQFF
TRBD2	.	TRBV7-2	TRBJ2-3	TGTGCCAGCAGCTTAGCGGGGCGGGAGAAGCGGGGGTTTTTT	CASSLAGREKRGFF
TRBD2	.	TRBV7-2	TRBJ2-4	TGTGCCAGCAGCTTAGCATGGACTAGCGGGGGGGTTTCGAAAAACATTCAGTACTTC	CASSLAWTSGGVSKNIQYF
.	.	TRBV4-3	TRBJ1-2	TGCGCCAGCAGCCCGAGTAGAGGCTATGGCTACACCTTC	CASSPSRGYGYTF
.	.	TRBV4-1	TRBJ2-1	TGCGCCAGCAGCCAAGATTCCTACTCCTACAATGAGCAGTTCTTC	CASSQDSYSYNEQFF
TRBD2	few	TRBV9	TRBJ2-3	TGTGCCAGCAGCGTGAGGACTAGCGGAACGCAGTATTTT	CASSVRTSGTQYF
.	.	TRBV11-2	TRBJ2-7	TGTGCCAGCAGCTTCCTGACAGGTTACGAGCAGTACTTC	CASSFLTGYEQYF
TRBD1	.	TRBV7-6	TRBJ1-5	TGTGCCAGCAGCTCCGACCCGGGACAGGGGCATCAGCCCCAGCATTTT	CASSSDPGQGHQPQHF
.	.	TRBV6-6	TRBJ1-5	TGTGCCAGCAGTTACGTCAGGGCACGACAGCCCCAGCATTTT	CASSYVRARQPQHF
.	.	TRBV7-2	TRBJ2-7	TGTGCCAGCAGCTTAGCGAACAGGGTTGGTAACGAGCAGTACTTC	CASSLANRVGNEQYF
.	.	TRBV7-9	TRBJ2-2	TGTGCCAGCAGCTTAATGGGGGTTCGAACCGGGGAGCTGTTTTTT	CASSLMGVRTGELFF
TRBD2	few	TRBV7-9	TRBJ2-1	TGTGCCAGCAGCTCACAACTAGCGGGGGGGCATGAGCAGTTCTTC	CASSSQLAGGHEQFF
.	.	TRBV6-5	TRBJ2-3	TGTGCCAGCAGGGTGAAAACTAGCACAGATACGCAGTATTTT	CASRVKTSTDTQYF
.	.	TRBV14	TRBJ2-3	TGTGCCAGCAGCCAACGGGCAGGCATTGGAGATACGCAGTATTTT	CASSQRAGIGDTQYF
TRBD1	.	TRBV4-1	TRBJ1-2	TGCGCCAGCAGCGCGCACAGGGGTGGGAGGCTCTATGGCTACACCTTC	CASSAHRGGRLYGYTF
TRBD2	.	TRBV4-3	TRBJ2-3	TGCGCCAGCAGCCGCGAGCCGGGACTAGTCGTCCCAGATACGCAGTATTTT	CASSREPGLVVPDTQYF